Listed below are T cell receptor beta chains from one sample, sequenced in a study of blood T cell repertoires in COVID-19. The assay was immunoSEQ multiplex PCR, and TCRdb's table has in-frame clones only and misses some. The sample has under 300,000 clones, 70% to 90% seen once; the top ten hold under 0.95%. The sample comprised peripheral blood. The receptors shown here come from a woman in her 30s with acute or convalescent COVID-19. CDR3s leave out the opening cysteine and the closing phenylalanine or tryptophan.

v_gene: TRBV3-1/TRBV3-2
CDR3aa: ASSQELAGPSKNIQY

v_gene: TRBV9
CDR3aa: ASSVAGTSGTHEQY

v_gene: TRBV2
CDR3aa: ASMGVNTEAF

v_gene: TRBV9
CDR3aa: ASSVATGLATRNEQF

v_gene: TRBV7-9
CDR3aa: ASSFDRPAF

v_gene: TRBV4-3
CDR3aa: ASSQAAERTYNEQF

v_gene: TRBV7-2
CDR3aa: ASSFTGNYGYT

v_gene: TRBV6-5
CDR3aa: ASRQGRVAF

v_gene: TRBV19
CDR3aa: ASRPKQGWSYNEQF

v_gene: TRBV6-2/TRBV6-3
CDR3aa: ASSYSPKSSYNEQF

v_gene: TRBV29-1
CDR3aa: SVGDRGTNVLT

v_gene: TRBV6-2/TRBV6-3
CDR3aa: ASSQTGYNSPLH

v_gene: TRBV10-1
CDR3aa: ASGGGPYNEQF

v_gene: TRBV5-1
CDR3aa: ASSFNGVGSETQY

v_gene: TRBV6-5
CDR3aa: ASSRSDRENSPLH

v_gene: TRBV6-5
CDR3aa: ATQLARDTRAEAF

v_gene: TRBV6-2/TRBV6-3
CDR3aa: ASSYHSGSSYEQY

v_gene: TRBV23-1
CDR3aa: ASRSPETGGGGYT

v_gene: TRBV14
CDR3aa: ASSQDIGQGPYEQY

v_gene: TRBV19
CDR3aa: ASSIASRGGNQPQH

v_gene: TRBV7-8
CDR3aa: ASSLGIPSQGLNQPQH

v_gene: TRBV27
CDR3aa: ASSLRTGGTDTQY

v_gene: TRBV12-5
CDR3aa: ASGLRGSNQPQH

v_gene: TRBV28
CDR3aa: ASSLPGGHEQF

v_gene: TRBV14
CDR3aa: ASSQAASGRFHNEQF

v_gene: TRBV27
CDR3aa: ASSLAGLLGIQY

v_gene: TRBV6-1
CDR3aa: ASSERAQGFSSYEQY

v_gene: TRBV5-4
CDR3aa: ASSSGTGSNEQF

v_gene: TRBV25-1
CDR3aa: ASSAQGRTLH

v_gene: TRBV6-2/TRBV6-3
CDR3aa: ASSKDMSNQPQH

v_gene: TRBV24-1
CDR3aa: ATSAGRAPGELF

v_gene: TRBV19
CDR3aa: ASSMGGTGLVIDEQF

v_gene: TRBV11-2
CDR3aa: ASSSPGLAGWQY

v_gene: TRBV29-1
CDR3aa: SVEPGRGTGELF

v_gene: TRBV5-1
CDR3aa: ASGQANIQY

v_gene: TRBV12-3/TRBV12-4
CDR3aa: ASSPPGALH

v_gene: TRBV4-3
CDR3aa: ASSQSPGTGDGELF

v_gene: TRBV5-1
CDR3aa: ASSLGWAGALDEQF

v_gene: TRBV27
CDR3aa: ASSLPGETQY

v_gene: TRBV24-1
CDR3aa: ATSGDWGTNEQF

v_gene: TRBV19
CDR3aa: ASYGTAITSGNTIY

v_gene: TRBV10-2
CDR3aa: ASSDRSVNTEAF

v_gene: TRBV29-1
CDR3aa: SGGQGGAKNIQY

v_gene: TRBV5-1
CDR3aa: ASSLAGRRLYNEQF

v_gene: TRBV9
CDR3aa: ASSAMGHNSPLH

v_gene: TRBV29-1
CDR3aa: SVEMLYSYNEQF

v_gene: TRBV24-1
CDR3aa: ATSDRDEQY

v_gene: TRBV4-3
CDR3aa: ASSQDVTRDTSSYEQY